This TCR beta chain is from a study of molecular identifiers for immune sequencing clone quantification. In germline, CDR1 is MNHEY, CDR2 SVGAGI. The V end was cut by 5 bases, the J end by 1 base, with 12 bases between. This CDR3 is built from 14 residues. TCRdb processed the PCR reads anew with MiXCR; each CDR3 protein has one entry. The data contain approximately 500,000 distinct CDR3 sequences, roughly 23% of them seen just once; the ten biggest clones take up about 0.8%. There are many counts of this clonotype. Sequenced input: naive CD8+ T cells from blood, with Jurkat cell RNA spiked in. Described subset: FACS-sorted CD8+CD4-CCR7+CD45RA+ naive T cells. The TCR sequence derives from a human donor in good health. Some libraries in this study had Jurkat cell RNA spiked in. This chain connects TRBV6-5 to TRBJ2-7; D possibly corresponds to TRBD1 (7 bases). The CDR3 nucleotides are TGTGCCAGCAGTGGAGGGGGCTTTTCCTACGAGCAGTACTTC. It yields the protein CASSGGGFSYEQYF.